These 4 T cell receptor beta chains share one sample of origin, sequenced in a study of blood T cell repertoires in COVID-19. Here immunoSEQ multiplex PCR was the method, and the copy in TCRdb shows in-frame clones only, minus some. The sample yields over 200,000 clones, about four fifths seen once. Sequencing used peripheral blood. The source of these receptors is a woman in her forties with active or convalescent COVID-19.

The rearrangement joins TRBV7-9 to TRBJ1-5; D gene ambiguous. V dropped 5 bases and J dropped 7 bases, with 9 bases sitting between them. Germline loops: CDR1 SEHNR, CDR2 FQNEAQ (reference sequence). This CDR3 spans 12 amino acids. The CDR3 spells CASSLLEQPQHF. The CDR3 DNA follows: TGTGCCAGCAGCCTTTTAGAGCAGCCCCAGCATTTT.

The CDR3 DNA reads TGTGCCGCACGGGTTTGGGGGGGGCTCCATGAGCAGTTCTTC. This translates into CAARVWGGLHEQFF. The gene calls are TRBV30 and TRBJ2-1; TRBD2 might be the D (7 bases). Per germline, CDR1 GTSNPN and CDR2 SVGIG (reference sequence). There are 14 residues in the CDR3. V was cut by 8 bases and J by 8 bases, with 22 bases left in between.

This clone appeared once. The chain joins TRBV11-3 to TRBJ2-7; 8 nucleotides match TRBD2. The junction had 1 base not matched to a gene; V was cut back by 1 base and J by 2 bases. The CDR3 covers 14 residues. Germline CDR1 and CDR2: SGHNT and YENEEA. This CDR3 reads CASSLGRGAYEQYF. CDR3 nucleotide sequence: TGTGCCAGCAGCTTAGGGCGGGGGGCCTACGAGCAGTACTTC.

The J gene is TRBJ2-3, the V gene TRBV7-9; 10 bases map to TRBD2. Germline loops: CDR1 SEHNR, CDR2 FQNEAQ (reference sequence). J was trimmed by 1 base and V by 1 base; bases with no gene match: 5. The CDR3 is 17 amino acids. CDR3 sequence reads: CASSLGLAGAGTDTQYF. CDR3 in DNA: TGTGCCAGCAGCTTAGGTCTAGCGGGGGCCGGCACAGATACGCAGTATTTT.